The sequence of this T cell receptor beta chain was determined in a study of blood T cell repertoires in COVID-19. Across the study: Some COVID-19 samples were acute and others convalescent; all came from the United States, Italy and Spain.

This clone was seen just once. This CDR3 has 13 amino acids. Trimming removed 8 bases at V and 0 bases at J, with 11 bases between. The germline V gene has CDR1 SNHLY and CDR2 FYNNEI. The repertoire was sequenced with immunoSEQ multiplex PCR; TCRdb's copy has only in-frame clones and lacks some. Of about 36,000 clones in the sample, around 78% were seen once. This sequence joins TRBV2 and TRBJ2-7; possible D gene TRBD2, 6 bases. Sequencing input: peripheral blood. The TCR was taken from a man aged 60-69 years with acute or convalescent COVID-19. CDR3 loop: CASFGGASYEQYF. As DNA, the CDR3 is TGTGCCAGCTTCGGAGGGGCCTCCTACGAGCAGTACTTC.